Below, 29 T cell receptor beta chains from the same sample are listed, as sequenced in a study of human CD8 memory T cell subsets. By UMI-labeled 5' RACE, the TCR beta libraries were made. TCRdb reprocessed the 5' RACE reads and reports one entry per CDR3 protein, with no DNA. Its table records approximately 11,000 distinct CDR3 sequences. The specimen was CD8+ stem-like memory T cells (TSCM and TCM) sorted from PBMCs. Subset given: stem-like memory CD8 T cells (TSTEM), CCR7+ PD-1- TIGIT-. These TCRs come from a human donor in good health.

The chain recombines TRBV4-2 with TRBJ2-7; TCRdb gives TRBD2 as the D gene, but with no DNA this cannot be confirmed. CDR3 length: 15 residues. CDR1 LGHNA and CDR2 YNFKEQ come from the germline V gene. This CDR3 reads CASSQAGLAGDEQYF.

The chain has TRBV7-8 and TRBJ2-2; TCRdb reports TRBD2, a call that lacks DNA to check it against. CDR3 length: 15 amino acids. Germline V gives CDR1 SGHVS, CDR2 FQNEAQ. CDR3 in amino acids: CASSTGLAAPGELFF.

The CDR3 is CASSLDRASDYGYTF. This chain connects TRBV6-2 or TRBV6-3 to TRBJ1-2; TCRdb outputs TRBD1, but without DNA this stays unchecked. Germline assignment: CDR1 MNHEY and CDR2 SVGEGT. The CDR3 contains 15 residues.

By frequency, this clonotype registers medium-sized. The rearrangement links TRBV28 to TRBJ1-4; TCRdb's D gene call, TRBD1, goes unchecked for lack of DNA. Germline CDR1 MDHEN, CDR2 SYDVKM. CDR3 length equals 16 residues. CDR3 region: CASSNRGHTTNEKLFF.

The chain uses TRBV27 and TRBJ2-7; TCRdb lists TRBD1, though no DNA is available to test this call. The CDR3 has 13 amino acids. Germline V gene lookup returns CDR1 MNHEY and CDR2 SMNVEV (reference sequence). This chain's CDR3 is CASSQRQGHEQYF.

The chain uses TRBV28 and TRBJ2-1. Germline assignment: CDR1 MDHEN and CDR2 SYDVKM. The CDR3 consists of 14 residues. The CDR3 loop is CASSTGSSYNEQFF. Together with reference TRBV28 and TRBJ2-1, the CDR3 gives the full variable domain: DVKVTQSSRYLVKRTGEKVFLECVQDMDHENMFWYRQDPGLGLRLIYFSYDVKMKEKGDIPEGYSVSREKKERFSLILESASTNQTSMYLCASSTGSSYNEQFFGPGTRLTVL.

This sequence joins TRBV20-1 and TRBJ2-7; checking the TCRdb D call of TRBD2 is not possible without DNA. The CDR3 is 14 amino acids. CDR1 is DFQATT, CDR2 SNEGSKA, per germline (reference sequence). The CDR3 loop reads CSASGTTSSYEQYF.

The V gene is TRBV20-1, the J gene TRBJ2-1; lacking DNA, the TRBD2 call made by TCRdb goes unchecked. CDR3 length equals 18 residues. Looked up from germline, CDR1 is DFQATT and CDR2 is SNEGSKA (reference sequence). The CDR3 loop is CSARGFEKASGSSNEQFF.

The chain joins TRBV4-3 to TRBJ2-3; the D call of TRBD2 rests on TCRdb alone, since no DNA is present to check it. Germline assignment: CDR1 LGHNA and CDR2 YSLEER. The CDR3 length is 18 residues. CDR3 amino acids: CASSQSFGTSGTTDTQYF.

This chain uses TRBV7-8 with TRBJ2-1; the TCRdb call, TRBD2, lacks DNA for checking. Germline V gene sequence: CDR1 SGHVS, CDR2 FQNEAQ. The CDR3 runs to 16 residues. This chain's CDR3 is CASSVPGTSVVNEQFF. The entire variable domain, with the rest obtained from reference TRBV7-8 and TRBJ2-1, is as follows: GAGVSQSPRYKVAKRGQDVALRCDPISGHVSLFWYQQALGQGPEFLTYFQNEAQLDKSGLPSDRFFAERPEGSVSTLKIQRTQQEDSAVYLCASSVPGTSVVNEQFFGPGTRLTVL.

The chain employs TRBV11-2 and TRBJ2-1; the D call of TRBD2 rests on TCRdb alone, since no DNA is present to check it. The CDR3 sequence is 18 residues long. Germline values: CDR1 SGHAT, CDR2 FQNNGV. This CDR3 reads CASSFGTSGSEGYNEQFF. Combining the CDR3 with reference TRBV11-2 and TRBJ2-1 gives the whole variable domain EAGVAQSPRYKIIEKRQSVAFWCNPISGHATLYWYQQILGQGPKLLIQFQNNGVVDDSQLPKDRFSAERLKGVDSTLKIQPAKLEDSAVYLCASSFGTSGSEGYNEQFFGPGTRLTVL.

V usage is TRBV12-3 or TRBV12-4 and J usage is TRBJ2-7; absent DNA, TCRdb's TRBD1 call cannot be checked. The CDR3 has 14 amino acids. The CDR3 here is CASSSRREFYEQYF.

The chain is built from TRBV29-1 and TRBJ1-3. The CDR3 sequence is 13 residues long. Germline V gives CDR1 SQVTM, CDR2 ANQGSEA. The CDR3 spells CSVEVGDGNTIYF.

CDR3 amino acids: CASSVHQNYEQYF. The chain carries TRBV2 and TRBJ2-7. Per the germline V gene, CDR1 is SNHLY and CDR2 is FYNNEI. This CDR3 has 13 residues. The variable domain in full, completed from reference TRBV2 and TRBJ2-7, reads EPEVTQTPSHQVTQMGQEVILRCVPISNHLYFYWYRQILGQKVEFLVSFYNNEISEKSEIFDDQFSVERPDGSNFTLKIRSTKLEDSAMYFCASSVHQNYEQYFGPGTRLTVT.

The chain has TRBV28 and TRBJ1-6; the D gene TCRdb calls, TRBD1, cannot be checked with no DNA. This CDR3 has 14 amino acids. Germline lookup yields CDR1 MDHEN and CDR2 SYDVKM. The CDR3 sequence: CASSLTPINSPLHF.

The chain couples TRBV6-6 to TRBJ2-7; lacking DNA, the TRBD2 call made by TCRdb goes unchecked. The CDR3 sequence is 17 residues long. The germline V gene encodes CDR1 MNHNY and CDR2 SVGAGI (reference sequence). The CDR3 here is CASSYSDPGLAGGWQYF.

The chain joins TRBV15 to TRBJ2-1; without DNA, the TCRdb call of TRBD2 cannot be checked. Germline assignment: CDR1 LNHNV and CDR2 YYDKDF (reference sequence). The CDR3 extends over 16 amino acids. CDR3 region: CATSRELAGTVYEQFF.

This clonotype shows up as medium-sized (0.01 to 0.1%) by frequency. The V gene is TRBV6-5, the J gene TRBJ1-1; the D call from TCRdb, TRBD1, cannot be confirmed without DNA. The CDR3 totals 13 residues. In germline, CDR1 is MNHEY, CDR2 SVGAGI. The CDR3 is CASSFRTGRKAFF.

This clonotype shows up as medium-sized by frequency. The chain carries TRBV11-2 and TRBJ2-5; TCRdb picks TRBD1, but there is no DNA to check that call. This CDR3 is built from 15 residues. CDR1 is SGHAT, CDR2 FQNNGV, per germline. CDR3 sequence: CASSLPQGGMETQYF.

This clonotype is deemed medium-sized by its frequency. This chain connects TRBV28 to TRBJ1-6. The CDR3 runs 14 residues. Germline CDR1 MDHEN, CDR2 SYDVKM. This CDR3 reads CASSRTVYNSPLHF.

The chain employs TRBV29-1 and TRBJ2-7; with no DNA, the TCRdb D assignment of TRBD1 cannot be verified. The germline V gene has CDR1 SQVTM and CDR2 ANQGSEA. CDR3 size: 16 residues. CDR3 sequence reads: CSVELPWGQDNYEQYF.

The chain employs TRBV7-2 and TRBJ2-7; TCRdb's D call, TRBD2, is unchecked because there is no DNA. This CDR3 has 14 amino acids. CDR1 is SGHTA and CDR2 is FQGNSA in the germline V gene. This CDR3 reads CASSPSSGGYEQYF.

This chain connects TRBV10-3 to TRBJ1-2; the TCRdb D gene call, TRBD1, has no DNA to confirm it. CDR1 ENHRY and CDR2 SYGVKD come from the germline V gene. This CDR3 comprises 13 residues. The CDR3 is CAIRGGEDYGYTF.

V and J are TRBV19 and TRBJ2-1; TCRdb's assignment of TRBD1 cannot be checked, as there is no DNA. The length of the CDR3 is 15 residues. Germline V CDR1 and CDR2: LNHDA, SQIVND (reference sequence). CDR3 amino acids: CASSLWAGVYNEQFF.

This chain joins TRBV30 and TRBJ2-1; TCRdb names TRBD1, which stays unverified in the absence of DNA. The CDR3 length is 13 residues. From germline, CDR1 is GTSNPN and CDR2 SVGIG (reference sequence). The CDR3 loop reads CAWSVGTGTEQFF.

This chain connects TRBV7-9 to TRBJ1-3. Germline lookup yields CDR1 SEHNR and CDR2 FQNEAQ (reference sequence). The CDR3 runs to 14 residues. Here the CDR3 reads CASSLGVSGNTIYF. The variable domain in full, with the rest retrieved from reference TRBV7-9 and TRBJ1-3, is DTGVSQNPRHKITKRGQNVTFRCDPISEHNRLYWYRQTLGQGPEFLTYFQNEAQLEKSRLLSDRFSAERPKGSFSTLEIQRTEQGDSAMYLCASSLGVSGNTIYFGEGSWLTVV.

This clonotype shows up as medium-sized by frequency. The chain links TRBV7-8 to TRBJ1-1; TCRdb lists TRBD1, though no DNA is available to test this call. Germline V lookup: CDR1 SGHVS, CDR2 FQNEAQ. The CDR3 length is 16 residues. CDR3 region: CASSYQGYQMNTEAFF.

This clonotype is classed as medium-sized by frequency. The CDR3 loop reads CASSLVPGELFF. The chain joins TRBV7-8 to TRBJ2-2. The length of the CDR3 is 12 residues. The V gene's germline CDR1 is SGHVS and CDR2 FQNEAQ.

This chain joins TRBV7-9 and TRBJ2-1. The CDR3 is 13 amino acids. The germline gives CDR1 SEHNR, CDR2 FQNEAQ (reference sequence). CDR3 protein: CASSSGVLNEQFF. The full variable domain, completed using reference TRBV7-9 and TRBJ2-1, is DTGVSQNPRHKITKRGQNVTFRCDPISEHNRLYWYRQTLGQGPEFLTYFQNEAQLEKSRLLSDRFSAERPKGSFSTLEIQRTEQGDSAMYLCASSSGVLNEQFFGPGTRLTVL.